Shown below are 20 T cell receptor beta chains from a single sample sequenced in a study of identical twins. TCRdb recomputed calls from the 5' RACE reads with MiXCR, one row per CDR3 protein. The sample includes around 480,000 distinct CDR3 sequences, 13% to 15% of them seen just once. This sample also appeared in a second study, on yellow fever vaccine responses in identical twins.

Sequenced input: CD4+ T cells sorted from blood. The receptors here all came from a woman aged 18 to 35 in good health.

This chain uses TRBV7-2 with TRBJ1-4; 7 nucleotides match TRBD1. V lost 1 base and J lost 10; bases outside the gene matches: 3. Germline V gives CDR1 SGHTA, CDR2 FQGNSA. There are 13 residues in the CDR3. The CDR3, as DNA: TGTGCCAGCAGCTTAGGGGACAGCACAAAACTGTTTTTT. Amino acids: CASSLGDSTKLFF.

This clonotype was counted between two and nine times. V is TRBV20-1 and J is TRBJ2-3, with 8 positions matching TRBD1. The length of the CDR3 is 16 residues. The V and J ends lost 3 bases and 6 bases, in that order; junction bases with no gene match: 14. Germline assignment: CDR1 DFQATT and CDR2 SNEGSKA (reference sequence). In nucleotides, the CDR3 is TGCAGTGCTAGTGATTCCGGGACAGGACTCAGGGATACGCAGTATTTT. Protein: CSASDSGTGLRDTQYF.

This clonotype was seen a few times. This chain connects TRBV6-2 or TRBV6-3 to TRBJ2-5, with 11 bases matching TRBD2. V shed 6 bases and J 8 bases; nucleotides not matched to a gene: 8. Germline values: CDR1 MNHEY, CDR2 SVGEGT. The CDR3 extends over 14 amino acids. CDR3 nucleotide sequence: TGTGCCAGCAGCCAGAGCCTAGCGGGAGGTACCCAGTACTTC. This translates into CASSQSLAGGTQYF.

Here the CDR3 DNA reads TGCGCCAGCAGCCTGTCTGTCGCCACTGAAGCTTTCTTT. Translation gives CASSLSVATEAFF. V is TRBV4-3 and J is TRBJ1-1; D ambiguous. The CDR3 length is 13 residues. Germline CDR1 is LGHNA and CDR2 is YSLEER. The V end was cut by 4 bases, the J end by 4 bases, with 10 bases between.

This clonotype appeared once. The chain carries TRBV5-1 and TRBJ1-6; 7 positions match TRBD1. The CDR3 is 16 residues long. The germline V gene has CDR1 SGHRS and CDR2 YFSETQ. Trimming removed 4 bases from V and 5 bases from J; junction bases left unmatched: 9. CDR3: CASSQTTGWDNSPLHF. The CDR3 DNA is TGCGCCAGCAGCCAAACGACAGGGTGGGATAATTCACCCCTCCACTTT.

This clonotype has more than one count but fewer than ten. The CDR3 spells CASSSGLAPPPHNEQFF. DNA for the CDR3: TGCGCCAGCAGCTCGGGACTCGCACCCCCCCCGCACAATGAGCAGTTCTTC. The rearrangement links TRBV5-1 to TRBJ2-1; D might be TRBD2 (6 bases). CDR1 SGHRS and CDR2 YFSETQ come from the germline V gene. Trimming left V 3 bases short and J 5 bases short, with 21 bases between. CDR3 size: 17 residues.

The V and J genes are TRBV6-2 or TRBV6-3 and TRBJ2-1; D is possibly TRBD1 (6 bases). The V and J ends lost 10 bases and 12 bases respectively, with 16 bases between them. Germline CDR1 MNHEY, CDR2 SVGEGT. The CDR3 sequence is 11 residues long. This CDR3 reads CAIRGVRGQFF. The CDR3 bases are TGTGCCATCAGGGGAGTCCGGGGGCAGTTCTTC.

This clonotype was seen a handful of times. This rearrangement joins TRBV27 to TRBJ1-2, with 8 bases lining up with TRBD1. CDR3 length equals 16 residues. The trim removed 6 bases at V and 2 bases at J, leaving 11 bases unmatched. Germline CDR1 and CDR2: MNHEY and SMNVEV (reference sequence). In DNA form, the CDR3 reads TGTGCCAGCAGAAAAGTGGCAGGGGGCGCGAACTATGGCTACACCTTC. This encodes CASRKVAGGANYGYTF.

This clonotype came up a few times. This sequence joins TRBV3-1 and TRBJ2-2, with D perhaps TRBD2 (6 bases). Trimming shortened V by 1 base and J by 6 bases, and 12 bases separated the two germline ends. This CDR3 has 15 residues. Germline V gives CDR1 LGHDT, CDR2 YNNKEL (reference sequence). The CDR3: CASSQGSGPAGELFF. The CDR3 DNA is TGTGCCAGCAGCCAAGGCAGCGGGCCCGCCGGGGAGCTGTTTTTT.

This chain uses TRBV12-3 or TRBV12-4 with TRBJ2-5; possible D gene TRBD2, 5 bases. The germline V and J ends were trimmed by 2 bases and 5 bases, with 9 bases remaining between them. The CDR3 extends over 13 amino acids. Here the CDR3 DNA reads TGTGCCAGCAGTTTATTCACGGGGGAGACCCAGTACTTC. Protein: CASSLFTGETQYF.

This clonotype has at least ten counts. The genes are TRBV29-1 and TRBJ1-1; a possible D gene is TRBD1 (5 bases). CDR1 and CDR2 from the germline V gene are SQVTM and ANQGSEA. Trimming removed 3 bases at V and 5 bases at J, with 10 bases between. The CDR3 totals 12 residues. The CDR3 sequence is CSVDRVTTEAFF. Here the CDR3 DNA reads TGCAGCGTTGACAGGGTGACTACTGAAGCTTTCTTT.

This clonotype came up many times. This chain links TRBV7-2 with TRBJ1-1; the match to TRBD1 covers 7 bases. The CDR3 spans 16 residues. V trimming: 5 bases; J trimming: 0 bases; junction bases outside the gene matches: 9. The germline CDR1 and CDR2 sequences are SGHTA and FQGNSA. In nucleotides, the CDR3 is TGTGCCAGCAGCCGATTCGGCGGACAGGTGAACACTGAAGCTTTCTTT. Translating gives CASSRFGGQVNTEAFF. The variable domain in full, completed from reference TRBV7-2 and TRBJ1-1, reads GAGVSQSPSNKVTEKGKDVELRCDPISGHTALYWYRQSLGQGLEFLIYFQGNSAPDKSGLPSDRFSAERTGGSVSTLTIQRTQQEDSAVYLCASSRFGGQVNTEAFFGQGTRLTVV.

There are a few counts of this clonotype. The chain is built from TRBV20-1 and TRBJ2-3; TRBD2 agrees at 14 bases. The CDR3 spans 15 residues. V was pared by 5 bases and J by 6 bases, with 7 bases of the junction left unmatched. Germline V gene data show CDR1 as DFQATT and CDR2 as SNEGSKA (reference sequence). The CDR3 is CSAPPTSGGADTQYF. In DNA form, the CDR3 reads TGCAGTGCTCCTCCGACTAGCGGGGGGGCGGATACGCAGTATTTT.

The CDR3 protein is CASSLGIENTGELFF. Written as DNA, the CDR3 is TGTGCCAGCAGCTTAGGGATTGAGAACACCGGGGAGCTGTTTTTT. The rearrangement links TRBV7-9 to TRBJ2-2; D is uncertain. CDR1 is SEHNR, CDR2 FQNEAQ, per germline (reference sequence). V lost 1 base, J lost 1 base, and 7 bases lay in between. The length of the CDR3 is 15 residues.

This clonotype has only a few counts. The rearrangement links TRBV11-2 to TRBJ2-1; 9 bases are a match to TRBD2. Trimming at V came to 4 bases and at J to 2 bases, leaving 9 bases not matched to a gene. The CDR3 extends over 17 amino acids. The V gene's germline CDR1 is SGHAT and CDR2 FQNNGV. CDR3 nucleotide sequence: TGTGCCAGCAGCTCTCGGACTAGCGCGCCCCCCTACAATGAGCAGTTCTTC. Translating gives CASSSRTSAPPYNEQFF.

The rearrangement uses TRBV5-1 and TRBJ1-6, with TRBD1 matching 10 bases. The V and J ends lost 4 bases and 9 bases, in that order; junction bases with no gene match: 4. Germline V gene sequence: CDR1 SGHRS, CDR2 YFSETQ. CDR3 length equals 14 residues. DNA for the CDR3: TGCGCCAGCAGCGGGGGACAGGGGACTTCACCCCTCCACTTT. Its protein product is CASSGGQGTSPLHF.

The chain's CDR3 is CASSQGTGSGELFF. As DNA, the CDR3 is TGTGCCAGCAGCCAAGGGACAGGGTCCGGGGAGCTGTTTTTT. V and J are TRBV3-1 and TRBJ2-2; 8 bases align to TRBD1. Germline assignment: CDR1 LGHDT and CDR2 YNNKEL (reference sequence). Unmatched junction bases numbered 1, after V lost 1 base and J lost 6 bases. CDR3 length: 14 residues.

This clonotype was seen a few times. The chain carries TRBV5-1 and TRBJ2-4, with D possibly matching TRBD2 (7 bases). With 7 bases removed from V and 6 bases from J, the gap between germline ends came to 17 bases. The CDR3 is made up of 14 amino acids. Germline values: CDR1 SGHRS, CDR2 YFSETQ. CDR3 residues: CASASAGAGNIQYF. The CDR3 coding sequence is TGCGCCAGCGCCTCGGCGGGGGCTGGAAACATTCAGTACTTC. Drawing the rest from reference TRBV5-1 and TRBJ2-4, the complete variable domain is KAGVTQTPRYLIKTRGQQVTLSCSPISGHRSVSWYQQTPGQGLQFLFEYFSETQRNKGNFPGRFSGRQFSNSRSEMNVSTLELGDSALYLCASASAGAGNIQYFGAGTRLSVL.

The V gene is TRBV20-1, the J gene TRBJ2-3; TRBD2 aligns across 8 bases. J was trimmed by 2 bases and V by 6 bases; bases with no gene match: 19. The CDR3 totals 18 residues. Germline V lookup: CDR1 DFQATT, CDR2 SNEGSKA (reference sequence). The CDR3 spells CSAEPGRGRTSFTDTQYF. The CDR3 DNA reads as TGCAGTGCGGAGCCGGGACGCGGAAGGACTAGCTTCACAGATACGCAGTATTTT.

The rearrangement joins TRBV10-2 to TRBJ2-1; D remains ambiguous. Germline V gene lookup returns CDR1 WSHSY and CDR2 SAAADI. Trimming cost V 6 bases and J 1 base, with 10 bases left between them. The CDR3 runs 14 residues. DNA of the CDR3: TGCGCCAGCAGAGAGCTCCGATCCTACAATGAGCAGTTCTTC. Its translation is CASRELRSYNEQFF.